Described below is a single T cell receptor (beta chain) sequence and its context. Original processing methods: The authors estimated nucleated cell counts from reference gene primer amplification. Libraries were prepared by immunoSEQ multiplex PCR; TCRdb keeps only in-frame clonotypes and omits some of them. That table gives V, J and clone size, and the DNA gave D and trimming. Found here are over 200,000 clones, about 89% of them singletons; the top ten hold roughly 6.5%. The record originates from a study of blood T cell repertoires in COVID-19. Whole-study context: COVID-19 samples, acute and convalescent, were from the United States, Italy and Spain.

V shed 4 bases and J shed 2 bases, with 12 bases lying between them. Germline assignment: CDR1 SNHLY and CDR2 FYNNEI. The CDR3 totals 15 residues. The origin of this receptor is a man aged 55 to 70 who had recovered from COVID-19. This chain uses TRBV2 with TRBJ1-5; D may be TRBD1 (5 bases). The source material was peripheral blood. CDR3 nucleotide sequence: TGTGCCAGCAGTGTCGAGGGACTGGGCAATCAGCCCCAGCATTTT. Translation: CASSVEGLGNQPQHF.